What follows is one T cell receptor beta chain and its context. The sample belongs to a study of CD8 T cells in Susac syndrome. With random hexamers, reverse transcription was performed on about 0.5 to 1 ug of RNA. The CDR3 of TCR beta was amplified by immunoSEQ multiplex PCR across 54 Vbeta and 13 Jbeta. TCRdb analysed the immunoSEQ multiplex PCR reads with MiXCR anew, one entry per CDR3 protein. The table has 100,000 or so distinct CDR3 sequences, 80% to 95% seen once. CDR3 length: 12 amino acids. Germline loops: CDR1 SGHRS, CDR2 YFSETQ. Trimming stripped 4 bases from V and 5 bases from J, with 8 bases between.

The rearrangement uses TRBV5-1 and TRBJ2-3; D call uncertain. Sequenced: CD4+ T cells from PBMCs. This TCR came from a human donor in good health. The CDR3 region has the DNA TGCGCCAGCAGCAAAGAAGGAGATACGCAGTATTTT. Translated: CASSKEGDTQYF. Full variable domain (missing parts from reference TRBV5-1 and TRBJ2-3): KAGVTQTPRYLIKTRGQQVTLSCSPISGHRSVSWYQQTPGQGLQFLFEYFSETQRNKGNFPGRFSGRQFSNSRSEMNVSTLELGDSALYLCASSKEGDTQYFGPGTRLTVL.